This TCR beta chain was sequenced for a study of blood T cell repertoires in COVID-19. The CDR3 contains 14 residues. The germline V gene has CDR1 SEHNR and CDR2 FQNEAQ (reference sequence). V shed 6 bases, J shed 11 bases, and the junction held 15 bases outside the gene matches. Sequencing used immunoSEQ multiplex PCR; TCRdb keeps in-frame clones, though not all of them. The data contain approximately 130,000 clones, roughly 90% of them seen just once; the ten biggest clones take up roughly 2.3%. Participant-reported clinical history was the basis for cohort assignment. The chain links TRBV7-9 to TRBJ1-1; 7 positions match TRBD1. The sample comprised PBMCs or T cells enriched from blood (not recorded which). The sequence came from a woman aged 45-59 years who had recovered from COVID-19. The CDR3 bases are TGTGCCAGCAGACCACTAAATGACAGGGACGGGGCTTTCTTT. Translation gives CASRPLNDRDGAFF.